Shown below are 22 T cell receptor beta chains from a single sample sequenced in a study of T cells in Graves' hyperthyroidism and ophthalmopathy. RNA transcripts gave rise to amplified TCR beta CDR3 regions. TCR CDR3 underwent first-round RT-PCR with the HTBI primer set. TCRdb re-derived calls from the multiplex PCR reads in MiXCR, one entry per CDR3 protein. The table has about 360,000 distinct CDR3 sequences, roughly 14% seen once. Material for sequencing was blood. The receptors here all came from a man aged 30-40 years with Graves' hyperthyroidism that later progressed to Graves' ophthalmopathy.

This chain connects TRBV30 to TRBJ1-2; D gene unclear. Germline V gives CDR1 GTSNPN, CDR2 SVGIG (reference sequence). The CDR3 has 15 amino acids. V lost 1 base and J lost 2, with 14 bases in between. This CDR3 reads CAWSDPHLGNYGYTF. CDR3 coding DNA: TGTGCCTGGAGTGACCCACATCTGGGGAACTATGGCTACACCTTC.

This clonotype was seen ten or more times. CDR3 DNA: TGCGCCAGCAGCTTGAGGGCAGCGAATGAAAAACTGTTTTTT. This sequence encodes CASSLRAANEKLFF. The genes are TRBV5-1 and TRBJ1-4; D is unclear. V dropped 1 base and J dropped 5 bases, with 9 bases sitting between them. The CDR3 sequence is 14 residues long. Germline CDR1 is SGHRS and CDR2 is YFSETQ.

CDR3 nucleotides: TGCAGTGCCCCCGGGGGGGGTCTCAGCTCCTACAATGAGCAGTTCTTC. Translating it yields CSAPGGGLSSYNEQFF. The chain joins TRBV20-1 to TRBJ2-1; 8 nucleotides agree with TRBD2. J was trimmed by 0 bases and V by 6 bases; bases with no gene match: 10. The germline CDR1 and CDR2 sequences are DFQATT and SNEGSKA (reference sequence). CDR3 length: 16 residues.

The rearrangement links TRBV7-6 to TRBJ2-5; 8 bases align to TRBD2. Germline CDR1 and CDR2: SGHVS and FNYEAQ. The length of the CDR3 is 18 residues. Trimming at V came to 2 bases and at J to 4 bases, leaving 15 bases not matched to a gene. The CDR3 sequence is CASSLWIAGGPRGETQYF. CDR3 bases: TGTGCCAGCAGCTTATGGATTGCGGGGGGCCCCAGGGGAGAGACCCAGTACTTC.

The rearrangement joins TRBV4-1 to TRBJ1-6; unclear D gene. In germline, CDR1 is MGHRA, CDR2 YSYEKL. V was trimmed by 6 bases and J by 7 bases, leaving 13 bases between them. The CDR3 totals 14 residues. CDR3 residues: CASREWSYNSPLHF. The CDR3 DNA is TGCGCCAGCAGGGAGTGGTCATACAATTCACCCCTCCACTTT.

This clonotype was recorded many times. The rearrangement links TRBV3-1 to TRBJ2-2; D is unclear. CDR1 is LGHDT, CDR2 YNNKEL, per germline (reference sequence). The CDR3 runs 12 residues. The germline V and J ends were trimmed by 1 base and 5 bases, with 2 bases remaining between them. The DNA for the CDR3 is TGTGCCAGCAGCCAAGTTACCGGGGAGCTGTTTTTT. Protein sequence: CASSQVTGELFF.

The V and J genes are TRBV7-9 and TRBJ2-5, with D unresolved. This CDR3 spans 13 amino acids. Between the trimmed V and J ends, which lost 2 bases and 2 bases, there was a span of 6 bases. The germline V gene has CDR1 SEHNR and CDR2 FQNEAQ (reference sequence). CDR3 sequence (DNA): TGTGCCAGCAGCTTAATGGCACAAGAGACCCAGTACTTC. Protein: CASSLMAQETQYF.

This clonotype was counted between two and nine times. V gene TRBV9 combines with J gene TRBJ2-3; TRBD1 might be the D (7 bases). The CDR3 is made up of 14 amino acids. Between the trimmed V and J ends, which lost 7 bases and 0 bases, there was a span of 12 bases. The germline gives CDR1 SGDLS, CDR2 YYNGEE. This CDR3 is CASQGGQSTDTQYF. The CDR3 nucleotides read TGTGCCAGCCAGGGGGGTCAAAGCACAGATACGCAGTATTTT. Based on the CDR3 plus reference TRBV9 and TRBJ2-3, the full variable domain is DSGVTQTPKHLITATGQRVTLRCSPRSGDLSVYWYQQSLDQGLQFLIQYYNGEERAKGNILERFSAQQFPDLHSELNLSSLELGDSALYFCASQGGQSTDTQYFGPGTRLTVL.

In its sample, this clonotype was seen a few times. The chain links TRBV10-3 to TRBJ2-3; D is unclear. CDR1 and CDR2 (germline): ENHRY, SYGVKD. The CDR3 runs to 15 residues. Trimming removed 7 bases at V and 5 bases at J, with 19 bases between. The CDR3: CAIKTLGPAEDTQYF. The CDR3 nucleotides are TGTGCCATCAAGACCCTTGGGCCCGCAGAAGATACGCAGTATTTT.

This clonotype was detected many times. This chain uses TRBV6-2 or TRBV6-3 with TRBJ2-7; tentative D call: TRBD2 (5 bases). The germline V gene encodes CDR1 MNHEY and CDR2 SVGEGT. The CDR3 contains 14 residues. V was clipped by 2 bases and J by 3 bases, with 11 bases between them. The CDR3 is CASSYPGIIYEQYF. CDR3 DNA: TGTGCCAGCAGTTACCCCGGGATAATCTACGAGCAGTACTTC.

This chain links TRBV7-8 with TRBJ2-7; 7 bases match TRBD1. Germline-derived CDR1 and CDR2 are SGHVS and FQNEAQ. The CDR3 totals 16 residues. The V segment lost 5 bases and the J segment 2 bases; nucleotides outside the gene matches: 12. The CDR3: CASSPRDSQWAYEQYF. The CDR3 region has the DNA TGTGCCAGCAGCCCCCGGGACAGCCAGTGGGCCTACGAGCAGTACTTC.

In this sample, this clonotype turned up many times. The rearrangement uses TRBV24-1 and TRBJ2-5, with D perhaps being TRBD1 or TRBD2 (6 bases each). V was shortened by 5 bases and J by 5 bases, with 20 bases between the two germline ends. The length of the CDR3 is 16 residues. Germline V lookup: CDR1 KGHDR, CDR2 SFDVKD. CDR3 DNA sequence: TGTGCCACCAGTGCCCCAACAAGGGGGGCGAGCGAGACCCAGTACTTC. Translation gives CATSAPTRGASETQYF.

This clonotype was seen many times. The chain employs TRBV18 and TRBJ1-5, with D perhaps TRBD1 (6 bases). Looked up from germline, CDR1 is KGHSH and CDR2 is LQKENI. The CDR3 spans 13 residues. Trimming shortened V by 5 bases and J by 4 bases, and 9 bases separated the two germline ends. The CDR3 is CASSTGLNQPQHF. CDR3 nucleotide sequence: TGTGCCAGCTCAACAGGGTTGAATCAGCCCCAGCATTTT.

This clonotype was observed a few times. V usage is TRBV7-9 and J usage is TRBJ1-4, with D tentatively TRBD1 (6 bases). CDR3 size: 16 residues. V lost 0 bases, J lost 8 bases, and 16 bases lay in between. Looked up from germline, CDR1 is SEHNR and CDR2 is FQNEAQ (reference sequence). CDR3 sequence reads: CASSLAYRVQGEKLFF. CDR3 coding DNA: TGTGCCAGCAGCTTAGCCTACAGGGTCCAGGGGGAAAAACTGTTTTTT.

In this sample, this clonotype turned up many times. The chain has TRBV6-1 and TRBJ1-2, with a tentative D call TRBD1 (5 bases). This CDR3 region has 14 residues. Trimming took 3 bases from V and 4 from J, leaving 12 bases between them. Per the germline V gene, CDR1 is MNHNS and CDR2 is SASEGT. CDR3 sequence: CASSEQGQGYGYTF. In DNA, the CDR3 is TGTGCCAGCAGTGAGCAGGGCCAGGGCTATGGCTACACCTTC.

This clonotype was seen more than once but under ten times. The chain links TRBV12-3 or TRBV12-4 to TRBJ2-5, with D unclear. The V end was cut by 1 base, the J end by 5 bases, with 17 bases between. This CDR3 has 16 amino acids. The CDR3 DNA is TGTGCCAGCAGTTTAGGGCTGACGGTCCTGGGGGAGACCCAGTACTTC. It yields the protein CASSLGLTVLGETQYF.

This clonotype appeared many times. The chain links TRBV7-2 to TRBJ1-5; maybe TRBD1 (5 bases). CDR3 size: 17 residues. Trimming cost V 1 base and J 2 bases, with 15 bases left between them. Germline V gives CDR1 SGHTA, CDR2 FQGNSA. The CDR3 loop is CASSLDWGVLGNQPQHF. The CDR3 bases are TGTGCCAGCAGCTTAGATTGGGGGGTCTTGGGCAATCAGCCCCAGCATTTT.

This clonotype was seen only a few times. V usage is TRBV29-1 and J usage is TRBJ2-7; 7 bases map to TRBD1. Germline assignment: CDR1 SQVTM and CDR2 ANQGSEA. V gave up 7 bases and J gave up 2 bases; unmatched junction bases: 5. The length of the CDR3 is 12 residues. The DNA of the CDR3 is TGCAGCGCCCGGGACAGCGCCTACGAGCAGTACTTC. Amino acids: CSARDSAYEQYF.

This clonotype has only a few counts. The CDR3 DNA sequence: TGTGCCAGCAGCTTAATGGGCCATCGAAATGAAAAACTGTTTTTT. Translation: CASSLMGHRNEKLFF. The rearrangement links TRBV7-3 to TRBJ1-4, with D unresolved. CDR3 length equals 15 residues. V was trimmed by 1 base and J by 5 bases, leaving 11 bases between them. Germline CDR1 SGHTA, CDR2 FQGTGA.

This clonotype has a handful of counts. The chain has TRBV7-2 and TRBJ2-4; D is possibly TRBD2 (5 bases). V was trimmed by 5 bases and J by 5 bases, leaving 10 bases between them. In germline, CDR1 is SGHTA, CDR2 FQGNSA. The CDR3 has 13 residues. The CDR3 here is CASSPSRENIQYF. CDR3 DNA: TGTGCCAGCAGCCCTAGCCGGGAAAACATTCAGTACTTC.

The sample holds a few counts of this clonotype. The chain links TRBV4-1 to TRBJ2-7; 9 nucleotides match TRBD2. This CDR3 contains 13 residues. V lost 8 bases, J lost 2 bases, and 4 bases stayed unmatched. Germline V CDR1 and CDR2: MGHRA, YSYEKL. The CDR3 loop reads CASGIAGAYEQYF. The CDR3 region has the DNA TGCGCCAGCGGCATAGCGGGGGCCTACGAGCAGTACTTC.

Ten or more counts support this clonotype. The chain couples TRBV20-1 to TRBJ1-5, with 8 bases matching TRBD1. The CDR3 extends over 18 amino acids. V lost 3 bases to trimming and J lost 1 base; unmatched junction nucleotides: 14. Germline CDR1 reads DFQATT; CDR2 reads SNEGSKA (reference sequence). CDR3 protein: CSASPHLQGVESNQPQHF. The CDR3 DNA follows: TGCAGTGCTAGCCCTCATTTACAGGGGGTAGAAAGCAATCAGCCCCAGCATTTT.